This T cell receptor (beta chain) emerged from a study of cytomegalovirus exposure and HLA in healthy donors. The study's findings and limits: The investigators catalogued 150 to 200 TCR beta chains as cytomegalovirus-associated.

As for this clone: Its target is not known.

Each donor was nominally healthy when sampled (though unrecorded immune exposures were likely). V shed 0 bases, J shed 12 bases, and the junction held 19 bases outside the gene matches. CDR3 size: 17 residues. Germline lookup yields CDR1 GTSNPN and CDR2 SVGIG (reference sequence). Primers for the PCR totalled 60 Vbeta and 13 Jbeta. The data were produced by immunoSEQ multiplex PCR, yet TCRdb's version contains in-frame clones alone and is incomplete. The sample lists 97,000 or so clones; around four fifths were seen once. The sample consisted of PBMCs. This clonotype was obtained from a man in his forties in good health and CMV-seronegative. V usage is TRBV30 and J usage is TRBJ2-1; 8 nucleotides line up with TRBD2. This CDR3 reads CAWSVRGSSGGSLTQFF. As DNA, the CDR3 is TGTGCCTGGAGTGTAAGGGGCAGCAGCGGGGGATCCTTAACGCAGTTCTTC.